These T cell receptor beta chains were read from a single sample in a study of OX40 agonist ivuxolimab in advanced cancers. The table came from immunoSEQ multiplex PCR; TCRdb's copy has only in-frame clones and leaves some out. The repertoire holds roughly 64,000 clones, with roughly 80% as singletons. The sequencing here drew on CD4+ or CD8+ T cells sorted from blood, taken in a trial of the OX40 agonist ivuxolimab. Receptors originate from an adult with an advanced solid tumor such as melanoma, head and neck, liver or kidney cancer. CDR3s leave out the opening cysteine and the closing phenylalanine or tryptophan. A D gene is named only where the DNA matches it firmly.

CDR3aa: ASSGVPTGPRLAGGDTQY
j_gene: TRBJ2-3
d_gene: TRBD2
v_gene: TRBV19

CDR3aa: ASSPDRGWTEAF
j_gene: TRBJ1-1
d_gene: TRBD1
v_gene: TRBV6-4

CDR3aa: SAAIGGVRQF
j_gene: TRBJ2-1
d_gene: .
v_gene: TRBV29-1

CDR3aa: ASSVEGPGSGSTGELF
j_gene: TRBJ2-2
d_gene: TRBD2
v_gene: TRBV9

CDR3aa: AGSGDRGLLISRYEQY
j_gene: TRBJ2-7
d_gene: TRBD1
v_gene: TRBV7-9

CDR3aa: ASSPAGGMMNTEAF
j_gene: TRBJ1-1
d_gene: .
v_gene: TRBV18

CDR3aa: ASSAVEGEQY
j_gene: TRBJ2-7
d_gene: .
v_gene: TRBV9

CDR3aa: ASSLSGVTGDYGYT
j_gene: TRBJ1-2
d_gene: .
v_gene: TRBV4-1

CDR3aa: ASSLWTEYGYT
j_gene: TRBJ1-2
d_gene: .
v_gene: TRBV5-1

CDR3aa: ASSDQGSNYGYT
j_gene: TRBJ1-2
d_gene: .
v_gene: TRBV6-1

CDR3aa: ASSGTGQGYEQY
j_gene: TRBJ2-7
d_gene: TRBD1
v_gene: TRBV9

CDR3aa: ASSSPRGGWYEQY
j_gene: TRBJ2-7
d_gene: TRBD2
v_gene: TRBV11-2

CDR3aa: ASSGQGYEQY
j_gene: TRBJ2-7
d_gene: TRBD1
v_gene: TRBV9

CDR3aa: ASKLDGGSYNEQF
j_gene: TRBJ2-1
d_gene: .
v_gene: TRBV7-9

CDR3aa: ASSLGRQGPVRTEAF
j_gene: TRBJ1-1
d_gene: TRBD1
v_gene: TRBV5-1

CDR3aa: ASSLAASGRIRQF
j_gene: TRBJ2-1
d_gene: TRBD2
v_gene: TRBV5-5

CDR3aa: ASSDRSLAVVGYT
j_gene: TRBJ1-2
d_gene: .
v_gene: TRBV2

CDR3aa: ASSYGSKGEPQH
j_gene: TRBJ1-5
d_gene: .
v_gene: TRBV6-5

CDR3aa: ASSQWTAGLAGKNRYNEQF
j_gene: TRBJ2-1
d_gene: TRBD2
v_gene: TRBV5-1

CDR3aa: ASNQGYGNTIY
j_gene: TRBJ1-3
d_gene: .
v_gene: TRBV6-1

CDR3aa: ASSHLAGENTGELF
j_gene: TRBJ2-2
d_gene: TRBD2
v_gene: TRBV7-9

CDR3aa: ASRGEREGREQF
j_gene: TRBJ2-1
d_gene: TRBD2
v_gene: TRBV4-2

CDR3aa: ASSQLAGGNSPLH
j_gene: TRBJ1-6
d_gene: TRBD1
v_gene: TRBV5-1

CDR3aa: ASSPWTGTEAF
j_gene: TRBJ1-1
d_gene: .
v_gene: TRBV7-2

CDR3aa: ASSFGQHQY
j_gene: TRBJ2-4
d_gene: .
v_gene: TRBV6-6

CDR3aa: ASSVVTNTEAF
j_gene: TRBJ1-1
d_gene: .
v_gene: TRBV9

CDR3aa: ASSLVNQPQH
j_gene: TRBJ1-5
d_gene: .
v_gene: TRBV28

CDR3aa: SVEVPPYEQY
j_gene: .
d_gene: .
v_gene: TRBV29-1

CDR3aa: SVDAPDSINYGYT
j_gene: TRBJ1-2
d_gene: .
v_gene: TRBV29-1

CDR3aa: ASSVQGAGDTQY
j_gene: TRBJ2-3
d_gene: TRBD1
v_gene: TRBV7-9

CDR3aa: ASSIGAYSGANVLT
j_gene: TRBJ2-6
d_gene: .
v_gene: TRBV19